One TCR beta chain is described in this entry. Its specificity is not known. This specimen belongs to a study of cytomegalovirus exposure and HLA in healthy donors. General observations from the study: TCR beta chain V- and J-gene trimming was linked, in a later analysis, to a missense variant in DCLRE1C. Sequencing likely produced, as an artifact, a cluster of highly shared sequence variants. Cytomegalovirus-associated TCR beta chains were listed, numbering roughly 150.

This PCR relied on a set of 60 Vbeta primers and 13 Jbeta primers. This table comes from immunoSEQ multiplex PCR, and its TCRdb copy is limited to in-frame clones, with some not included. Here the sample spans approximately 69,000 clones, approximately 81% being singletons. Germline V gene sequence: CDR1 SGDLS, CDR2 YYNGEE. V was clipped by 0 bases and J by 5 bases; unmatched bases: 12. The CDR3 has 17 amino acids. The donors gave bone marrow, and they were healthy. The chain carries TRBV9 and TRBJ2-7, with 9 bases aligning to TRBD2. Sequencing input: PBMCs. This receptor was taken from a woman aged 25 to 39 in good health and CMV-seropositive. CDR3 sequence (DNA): TGTGCCAGCAGCGTAGTTGCTAGCGGGATGGGCGAGCACGAGCAGTACTTC. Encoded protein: CASSVVASGMGEHEQYF.